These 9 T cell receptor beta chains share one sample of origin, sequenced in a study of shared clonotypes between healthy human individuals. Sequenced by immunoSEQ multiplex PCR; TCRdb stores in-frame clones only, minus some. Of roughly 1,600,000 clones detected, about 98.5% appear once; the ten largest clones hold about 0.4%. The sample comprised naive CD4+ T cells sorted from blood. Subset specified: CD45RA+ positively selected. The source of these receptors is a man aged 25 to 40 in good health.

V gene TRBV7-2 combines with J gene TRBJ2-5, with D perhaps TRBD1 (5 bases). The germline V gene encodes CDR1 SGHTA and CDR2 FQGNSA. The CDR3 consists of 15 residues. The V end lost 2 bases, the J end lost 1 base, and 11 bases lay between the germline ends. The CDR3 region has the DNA TGTGCCAGCAGCTTATTTCAGGGCGCCCAAGAGACCCAGTACTTC. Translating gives CASSLFQGAQETQYF.

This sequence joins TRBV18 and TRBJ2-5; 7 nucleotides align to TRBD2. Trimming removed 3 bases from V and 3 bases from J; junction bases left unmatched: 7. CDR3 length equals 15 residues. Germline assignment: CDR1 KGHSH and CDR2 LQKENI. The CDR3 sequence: CASSPPLAQEETQYF. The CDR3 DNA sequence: TGTGCCAGCTCACCGCCACTAGCGCAAGAAGAGACCCAGTACTTC.

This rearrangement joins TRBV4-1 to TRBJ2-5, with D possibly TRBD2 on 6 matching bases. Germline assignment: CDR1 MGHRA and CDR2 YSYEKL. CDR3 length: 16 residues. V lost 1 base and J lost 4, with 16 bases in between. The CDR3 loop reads CASSQGTGAPGETQYF. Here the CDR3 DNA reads TGCGCCAGCAGCCAAGGTACGGGAGCCCCGGGAGAGACCCAGTACTTC.

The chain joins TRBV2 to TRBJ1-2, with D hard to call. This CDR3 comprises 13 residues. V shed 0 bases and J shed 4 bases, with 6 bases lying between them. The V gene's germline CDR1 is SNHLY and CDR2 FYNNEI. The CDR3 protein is CASSEAFLYGYTF. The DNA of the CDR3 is TGTGCCAGCAGTGAAGCGTTCCTCTATGGCTACACCTTC.

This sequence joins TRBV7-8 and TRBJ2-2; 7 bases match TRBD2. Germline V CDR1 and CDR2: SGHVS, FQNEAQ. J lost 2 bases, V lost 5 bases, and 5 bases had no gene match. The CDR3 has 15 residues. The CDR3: CASSPSGANTGELFF. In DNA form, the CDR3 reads TGTGCCAGCAGCCCCAGCGGGGCTAACACCGGGGAGCTGTTTTTT.

The DNA for the CDR3 is TGCGCCAGCAGCCCCAGGGGGGCGGGAGGAGTTCGGTCCTACGAGCAGTACTTC. It codes for CASSPRGAGGVRSYEQYF. V gene TRBV5-1 combines with J gene TRBJ2-7; D is possibly TRBD2 (8 bases). Trimming removed 4 bases from V and 1 base from J, with 24 bases in between. From germline, CDR1 is SGHRS and CDR2 YFSETQ. This CDR3 comprises 18 residues. Filled out from reference TRBV5-1 and TRBJ2-7, the complete variable domain reads KAGVTQTPRYLIKTRGQQVTLSCSPISGHRSVSWYQQTPGQGLQFLFEYFSETQRNKGNFPGRFSGRQFSNSRSEMNVSTLELGDSALYLCASSPRGAGGVRSYEQYFGPGTRLTVT.

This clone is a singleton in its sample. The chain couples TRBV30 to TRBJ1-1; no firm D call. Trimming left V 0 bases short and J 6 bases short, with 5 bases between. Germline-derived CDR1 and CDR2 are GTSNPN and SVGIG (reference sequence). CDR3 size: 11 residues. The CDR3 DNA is TGTGCCTGGAGTGTTTTCCCTGAAGCTTTCTTT. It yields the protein CAWSVFPEAFF.

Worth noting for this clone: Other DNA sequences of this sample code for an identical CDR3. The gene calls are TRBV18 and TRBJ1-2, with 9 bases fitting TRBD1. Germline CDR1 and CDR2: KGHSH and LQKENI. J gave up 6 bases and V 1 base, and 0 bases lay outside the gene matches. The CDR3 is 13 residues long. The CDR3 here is CASSPRTGDGYTF. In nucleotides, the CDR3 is TGTGCCAGCTCACCACGGACAGGGGATGGCTACACCTTC.

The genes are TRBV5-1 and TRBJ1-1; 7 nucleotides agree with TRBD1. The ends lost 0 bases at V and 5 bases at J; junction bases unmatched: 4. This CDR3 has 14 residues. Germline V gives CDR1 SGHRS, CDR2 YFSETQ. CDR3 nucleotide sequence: TGCGCCAGCAGCTTGGACAGGGGTGAGACTGAAGCTTTCTTT. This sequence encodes CASSLDRGETEAFF.